This TCR beta chain was sequenced in a study of T-cell memory formation after mild COVID-19. The study's findings and limits: SARS-CoV-2 specificity of second-wave clones peaking day 37 was unconfirmed. CD8+ contracting clones occupied EMRA, while CD4+ ones occupied mainly CM and EM.

The J segment lost 11 bases and the V segment lost 6 bases, leaving 14 bases of the junction unmatched. The CDR3 is made up of 13 amino acids. The germline V gene has CDR1 SQVTM and CDR2 ANQGSEA. This clonotype was seen a few times. No antigen is known for it. TCRdb used MiXCR to reprocess the 5' RACE reads, holding one entry per CDR3 protein. The sample comprises about 180,000 distinct CDR3 sequences, roughly 18% of which are singletons, and around 3.9% rests with the top ten. Sequencing input: PBMCs or a T cell subset sorted from them (not recorded which). This rearrangement joins TRBV29-1 to TRBJ1-1; 8 bases fit TRBD1. The clonotype was recovered from a man aged 18 to 29 who had mild COVID-19 (a few samples of this study predate the infection). Cell type and time point are not known. CDR3 in DNA: TGCAGCGTGAGCCAGGGGGCGCGGGCTCGGGCTTTCTTT. Protein sequence: CSVSQGARARAFF.